Following are 29 T cell receptor beta chains from one sample sequenced in a study of T cell repertoires in cytomegalovirus infection. A single record per CDR3 protein comes from TCRdb applying MiXCR to the reads. The sample yields a few hundred thousand distinct CDR3 sequences, about 39% seen once. These receptors' targets are unknown. The sample consisted of cultured PBMCs, taken from culture after CMV antigen stimulation. These receptors were collected from a human donor in good health (CMV status not recorded). Some clones in this sample may be carry-over from other donors' samples.

The J gene is TRBJ2-7, the V gene TRBV7-2; 7 bases agree with TRBD2. Looked up from germline, CDR1 is SGHTA and CDR2 is FQGNSA. The CDR3 runs to 13 residues. The trim removed 3 bases at V and 4 bases at J, leaving 3 bases unmatched. The CDR3 nucleotides are TGTGCCAGCAGCTTTGCTAGCGGATACGAGCAGTACTTC. It specifies CASSFASGYEQYF. Combining the CDR3 with reference TRBV7-2 and TRBJ2-7 gives the whole variable domain GAGVSQSPSNKVTEKGKDVELRCDPISGHTALYWYRQSLGQGLEFLIYFQGNSAPDKSGLPSDRFSAERTGGSVSTLTIQRTQQEDSAVYLCASSFASGYEQYFGPGTRLTVT.

The gene calls are TRBV7-2 and TRBJ2-7; 9 bases map to TRBD2. Losses at the gene ends were 2 bases for V and 5 bases for J; bases not matched to a gene: 4. Per germline, CDR1 SGHTA and CDR2 FQGNSA. The CDR3 is 14 amino acids. As DNA, the CDR3 is TGTGCCAGCAGCTTAAGCCTAGCGGGGAACGAGCAGTACTTC. Translation gives CASSLSLAGNEQYF. Looking up the rest from reference TRBV7-2 and TRBJ2-7 gives the full variable domain: GAGVSQSPSNKVTEKGKDVELRCDPISGHTALYWYRQSLGQGLEFLIYFQGNSAPDKSGLPSDRFSAERTGGSVSTLTIQRTQQEDSAVYLCASSLSLAGNEQYFGPGTRLTVT.

This clonotype was seen only a few times. The chain has TRBV7-2 and TRBJ1-5, with D hard to call. Per the germline V gene, CDR1 is SGHTA and CDR2 is FQGNSA. The CDR3 contains 13 residues. The germline V and J ends were trimmed by 4 bases and 3 bases, with 7 bases remaining between them. The CDR3 region has the DNA TGTGCCAGCAGCTCGAGAGCCAATCAGCCCCAGCATTTT. As protein: CASSSRANQPQHF.

This clonotype was detected many times. The chain joins TRBV7-2 to TRBJ1-5; D might be TRBD1 (5 bases). The germline gives CDR1 SGHTA, CDR2 FQGNSA. V dropped 1 base and J dropped 7 bases, with 17 bases sitting between them. The CDR3 spans 16 residues. The CDR3 DNA sequence: TGTGCCAGCAGCTTAGGCGCGGGGCATACGGCCCAGCCCCAGCATTTT. This sequence encodes CASSLGAGHTAQPQHF.

The chain combines TRBV6-2 or TRBV6-3 with TRBJ2-4, with TRBD1 matching over 11 bases. V lost 0 bases, J lost 3 bases, and 10 bases stayed unmatched. CDR1 MNHEY and CDR2 SVGEGT come from the germline V gene. The CDR3 sequence is 19 residues long. The CDR3: CASSYSRSRDRGDKNIQYF. CDR3 coding DNA: TGTGCCAGCAGTTACTCGAGATCGAGGGACAGGGGGGACAAAAACATTCAGTACTTC.

This chain links TRBV11-2 with TRBJ2-1, with TRBD2 matching over 7 bases. Germline V gives CDR1 SGHAT, CDR2 FQNNGV. The CDR3 sequence is 16 residues long. V lost 4 bases and J lost 4; bases outside the gene matches: 10. As DNA, the CDR3 is TGTGCCAGCAGCTCCCTCATAGCGGGCCTATACAATGAGCAGTTCTTC. Translation: CASSSLIAGLYNEQFF.

V gene TRBV11-2 combines with J gene TRBJ2-7, with D unresolved. Germline CDR1 SGHAT, CDR2 FQNNGV. The CDR3 is 10 amino acids. The V end lost 8 bases, the J end lost 4 bases, and 6 bases lay between the germline ends. The DNA of the CDR3 is TGTGCCAGCGCCTATTACGAGCAGTACTTC. It encodes CASAYYEQYF.

This clonotype was seen a handful of times. The V call is TRBV7-2, the J call TRBJ1-2; D might be TRBD1 (5 bases). The CDR3 has 16 residues. V was pared by 1 base and J by 13 bases, with 25 bases between. In germline, CDR1 is SGHTA, CDR2 FQGNSA. The CDR3 region has the DNA TGTGCCAGCAGCTTAGAGGGGACCCCCCCCCAAACTATGCCCACCTTC. It encodes CASSLEGTPPQTMPTF.

CDR3: CASSLGRHLTSNQPQHF. CDR3 bases: TGTGCCAGCAGCTTAGGGCGGCATCTAACTAGCAATCAGCCCCAGCATTTT. The chain links TRBV7-8 to TRBJ1-5; D gene uncertain. There are 17 residues in the CDR3. Trimming left V 1 base short and J 0 bases short, with 13 bases between. Germline V gene lookup returns CDR1 SGHVS and CDR2 FQNEAQ.

The chain links TRBV10-3 to TRBJ2-5; 8 nucleotides match TRBD1. The V gene's germline CDR1 is ENHRY and CDR2 SYGVKD. The CDR3 length is 14 residues. The V gene end was trimmed by 10 bases and the J gene end by 5 bases; junction bases not matched to a gene: 12. This chain's CDR3 is CASQTRQGMETQYF. The CDR3, as DNA: TGTGCCAGCCAGACTCGACAGGGGATGGAGACCCAGTACTTC.

This clonotype was seen a few times. The rearrangement uses TRBV7-2 and TRBJ2-7; a weak D match, TRBD1 (6 bases). The CDR3 has 14 residues. Looked up from germline, CDR1 is SGHTA and CDR2 is FQGNSA. Between the trimmed V and J ends, which lost 2 bases and 4 bases, there was a span of 12 bases. In DNA, the CDR3 is TGTGCCAGCAGCTTACTAGGGGGAGCATACGAGCAGTACTTC. It translates to CASSLLGGAYEQYF.

CDR3 sequence reads: CASSLDGTNYNEQFF. The CDR3 coding sequence is TGTGCCAGCAGCTTGGATGGGACTAACTACAATGAGCAGTTCTTC. The chain recombines TRBV5-4 with TRBJ2-1; 7 bases line up with TRBD2. This CDR3 has 15 residues. Germline V CDR1 and CDR2: SGHNT, YYREEE (reference sequence). After removal of 0 bases from V and 3 bases from J, the junction contained 3 bases not matched to a gene.

This sequence joins TRBV4-2 and TRBJ2-2; 14 bases are a match to TRBD2. Germline CDR1 and CDR2: LGHNA and YNFKEQ. The CDR3 extends over 19 amino acids. V dropped 4 bases and J dropped 3; count of bases not matched to a gene: 10. CDR3 loop: CASSRSTSGGAWDTGELFF. The CDR3, as DNA: TGTGCCAGCAGCCGCTCGACTAGCGGGGGGGCCTGGGACACCGGGGAGCTGTTTTTT.

This clonotype occurred a few times. V and J are TRBV15 and TRBJ1-2; no reliable D call. Germline assignment: CDR1 LNHNV and CDR2 YYDKDF (reference sequence). Trimming took off 5 bases at V and 0 bases at J, with 10 bases between the two ends. This CDR3 is built from 14 residues. In DNA, the CDR3 is TGTGCCACCAGCCCACGGGCCACTAACTATGGCTACACCTTC. Its protein is CATSPRATNYGYTF.

The chain employs TRBV29-1 and TRBJ2-1; possibly TRBD2 for D (6 bases). This CDR3 has 12 amino acids. Per the germline V gene, CDR1 is SQVTM and CDR2 is ANQGSEA. V lost 7 bases and J 7 bases, leaving 14 bases between the germline ends. CDR3 sequence (DNA): TGCAGCGCGACGCCGGGAGTTAATGAGCAGTTCTTC. It yields the protein CSATPGVNEQFF.

V gene TRBV2 combines with J gene TRBJ2-3, with no clear D. Deletions cut 8 bases from V and 6 bases from J, with 9 bases between. The CDR3 spans 11 residues. The germline V gene has CDR1 SNHLY and CDR2 FYNNEI. CDR3 nucleotides: TGTGCCAGCGGTAGCCCTGATACGCAGTATTTT. Translated, it gives CASGSPDTQYF.

This chain's CDR3 is CATHLTSGRVYEQFF. CDR3 nucleotides: TGTGCCACCCATCTGACTAGCGGGAGGGTCTATGAGCAGTTCTTC. V is TRBV6-2 or TRBV6-3 and J is TRBJ2-1, with 14 nucleotides matching TRBD2. The CDR3 runs 15 residues. Unmatched junction bases numbered 10, after V lost 10 bases and J lost 8 bases. Germline-derived CDR1 and CDR2 are MNHEY and SVGEGT.

The chain combines TRBV6-2 or TRBV6-3 with TRBJ2-7; 10 bases agree with TRBD2. Germline V gene sequence: CDR1 MNHEY, CDR2 SVGEGT. This CDR3 spans 18 amino acids. Losses at the gene ends were 0 bases for V and 4 bases for J; bases not matched to a gene: 12. CDR3 DNA sequence: TGTGCCAGCAGTTACTCCCGGGCTAGCGGGAGTACTTCATACGAGCAGTACTTC. It specifies CASSYSRASGSTSYEQYF.

The V gene is TRBV6-5, the J gene TRBJ2-7; tentative D call: TRBD1 (5 bases). Looked up from germline, CDR1 is MNHEY and CDR2 is SVGAGI. The CDR3 sequence is 16 residues long. Trimming stripped 6 bases from V and 2 bases from J, with 20 bases between. CDR3 coding DNA: TGTGCCAGCAGCCTCAGGGCGGCCATTCGAACCTACGAGCAGTACTTC. Amino acid sequence: CASSLRAAIRTYEQYF.

Comments on this clonotype: At one boundary the junction diverges from the germline segment, which might be a read error. The chain combines TRBV5-3 with TRBJ2-1; the D gene is possibly TRBD2 (6 bases). TRBV5-3 counts as an open reading frame of uncertain function. This CDR3 has 15 amino acids. CDR3 nucleotides: TGTGCCAGCAGCTTGGAAGCGGGCCGCTACAATGAGCAGTTCTTC. Translating gives CASSLEAGRYNEQFF.

The chain employs TRBV7-6 and TRBJ2-1; weak D call: TRBD2 (6 bases). CDR3 length: 14 amino acids. V lost 0 bases and J lost 6, with 9 bases in between. Germline CDR1 SGHVS, CDR2 FNYEAQ. The CDR3 sequence is CASSLARDANEQFF. The CDR3 DNA sequence: TGTGCCAGCAGCTTAGCGCGGGACGCCAATGAGCAGTTCTTC.

This clonotype was picked up one time. The chain joins TRBV10-3 to TRBJ1-6; D may be TRBD1 (6 bases). Looked up from germline, CDR1 is ENHRY and CDR2 is SYGVKD. Trimming stripped 10 bases from V and 8 bases from J, with 18 bases between. The CDR3 consists of 14 residues. In DNA form, the CDR3 reads TGTGCCAGCGGGCCTGACAGGTTCGATTCACCCCTCCACTTT. Residues: CASGPDRFDSPLHF.

The CDR3 nucleotides are TGTGCCAGCAGCCCTAAGGTCGGTCGGACCCAGTACTTC. This translates into CASSPKVGRTQYF. The chain employs TRBV7-8 and TRBJ2-5; D unresolved. CDR1 SGHVS and CDR2 FQNEAQ come from the germline V gene. The CDR3 consists of 13 residues. The V and J ends lost 5 bases and 7 bases respectively, with 14 bases between them.

The table lists this clonotype with many counts. The chain recombines TRBV7-2 with TRBJ2-3; maybe TRBD2 (6 bases). V shed 5 bases and J shed 3 bases, with 12 bases lying between them. Germline V CDR1 and CDR2: SGHTA, FQGNSA. The CDR3 consists of 14 residues. The CDR3 protein is CASSTRLGTDTQYF. The CDR3, as DNA: TGTGCCAGCAGCACCAGACTAGGAACAGATACGCAGTATTTT.

CDR3 in DNA: TGTGCCAGCAGCTATTTGGAGAGCGGGAGAACCGGGGAGCTGTTTTTT. This codes for CASSYLESGRTGELFF. The V call is TRBV7-9, the J call TRBJ2-2; 8 bases fit TRBD2. The CDR3 totals 16 residues. Trimming cost V 4 bases and J 5 bases; bases outside gene matches: 9. Germline V gene sequence: CDR1 SEHNR, CDR2 FQNEAQ (reference sequence). Variable domain in full (rest from reference TRBV7-9 and TRBJ2-2): DTGVSQNPRHKITKRGQNVTFRCDPISEHNRLYWYRQTLGQGPEFLTYFQNEAQLEKSRLLSDRFSAERPKGSFSTLEIQRTEQGDSAMYLCASSYLESGRTGELFFGEGSRLTVL.

The chain recombines TRBV7-9 with TRBJ2-2, with D possibly being TRBD2 (5 bases). This CDR3 has 14 amino acids. CDR1 SEHNR and CDR2 FQNEAQ come from the germline V gene (reference sequence). Trimming stripped 5 bases from V and 3 bases from J, with 10 bases between. The CDR3 spells CASSLGVDTGELFF. CDR3 in DNA: TGTGCCAGCAGCCTCGGGGTAGACACCGGGGAGCTGTTTTTT. Full variable domain (remainder filled in from reference TRBV7-9 and TRBJ2-2): DTGVSQNPRHKITKRGQNVTFRCDPISEHNRLYWYRQTLGQGPEFLTYFQNEAQLEKSRLLSDRFSAERPKGSFSTLEIQRTEQGDSAMYLCASSLGVDTGELFFGEGSRLTVL.

This rearrangement joins TRBV7-9 to TRBJ2-7; unclear D gene. From germline, CDR1 is SEHNR and CDR2 FQNEAQ (reference sequence). The length of the CDR3 is 14 residues. The V end lost 0 bases, the J end lost 6 bases, and 12 bases lay between the germline ends. The DNA for the CDR3 is TGTGCCAGCAGCTTAGCGTCTGAATCCACCGAGCAGTACTTC. It translates to CASSLASESTEQYF.

The V gene is TRBV4-1, the J gene TRBJ1-5; no clear D gene. Germline V gene sequence: CDR1 MGHRA, CDR2 YSYEKL. This CDR3 has 14 amino acids. The ends were cut back, 3 bases at V and 2 bases at J, with 8 bases in the middle. CDR3 nucleotide sequence: TGCGCCAGCAGCCAGCTAGGTGGCAATCAGCCCCAGCATTTT. Amino acids: CASSQLGGNQPQHF.

V and J are TRBV6-1 and TRBJ2-1; D call uncertain. Germline lookup yields CDR1 MNHNS and CDR2 SASEGT. There are 16 residues in the CDR3. V was clipped by 0 bases and J by 0 bases, with 9 bases between them. CDR3 loop: CASSEAPAPSYNEQFF. DNA of the CDR3: TGTGCCAGCAGTGAAGCCCCAGCCCCCTCCTACAATGAGCAGTTCTTC.